The text below deals with one T cell receptor beta chain. Unique molecular identifiers were used to barcode this TCRbeta library. TCRdb reanalysed the PCR reads using MiXCR and keeps one entry per CDR3 protein. The sample comprises around 400,000 distinct CDR3 sequences, 11% of which are singletons, and roughly 5% rests with the top ten. The data derive from a study of T-cell reconstitution after alpha-beta-depleted transplantation in children. The ends were cut back, 4 bases at V and 7 bases at J, with 13 bases in the middle. The germline CDR1 and CDR2 sequences are SQVTM and ANQGSEA. This CDR3 contains 12 residues.

This sequence joins TRBV29-1 and TRBJ1-1; D remains unclear. The sample here was PBMCs from the stem cell graft donor, taken from the stem cell graft. This clonotype was sampled from a human donor who donated a stem cell graft to a child with acute myeloid leukemia. The DNA of the CDR3 is TGCAGCGTTGGATCTCGGTTAAGTGAAGCTTTCTTT. This translates into CSVGSRLSEAFF.